This record concerns one T cell receptor beta chain sequence. Its specificity is unknown. The data were taken from a study of graft-versus-host responses after intestinal transplantation. Germline V gene data show CDR1 as WSHSY and CDR2 as SAAADI. The V and J ends lost 2 bases and 0 bases respectively, with 14 bases between them. The CDR3 runs 17 residues. The protocol was immunoSEQ multiplex PCR, while the TCRdb copy is restricted to in-frame clones and leaves out a portion. The table shows 85,000 to 110,000 clones, with more than 85% occurring only once. J is TRBJ1-3 and V is TRBV10-2; D is unclear. This TCR derives from a human donor who received an intestinal transplant. The material was unstimulated CD8+ T cells sorted from spleen or lymph node cells, obtained before intestinal transplant. CDR3 sequence reads: CASSEAPRYTSGNTIYF. The CDR3 region has the DNA TGCGCCAGCAGTGAGGCCCCCCGATATACCTCTGGAAACACCATATATTTT.